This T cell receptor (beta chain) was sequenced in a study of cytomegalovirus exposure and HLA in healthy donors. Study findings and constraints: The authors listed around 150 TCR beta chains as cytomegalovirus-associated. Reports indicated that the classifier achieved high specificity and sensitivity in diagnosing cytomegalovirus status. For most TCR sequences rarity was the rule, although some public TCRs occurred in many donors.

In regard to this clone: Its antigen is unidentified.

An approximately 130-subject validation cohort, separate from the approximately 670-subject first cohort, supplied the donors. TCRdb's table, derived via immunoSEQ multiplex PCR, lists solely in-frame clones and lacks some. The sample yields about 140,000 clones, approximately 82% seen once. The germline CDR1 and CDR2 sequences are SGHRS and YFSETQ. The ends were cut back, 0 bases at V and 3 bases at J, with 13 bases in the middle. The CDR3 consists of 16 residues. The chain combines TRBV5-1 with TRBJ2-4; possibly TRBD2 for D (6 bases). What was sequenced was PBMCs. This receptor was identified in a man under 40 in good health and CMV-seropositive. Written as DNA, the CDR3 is TGCGCCAGCAGCTTGGATAGTAGCGGATACAAAAACATTCAGTACTTC. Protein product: CASSLDSSGYKNIQYF.